The present entry profiles one TCR beta chain with its context. The sample comes from a study of T cells after yellow fever vaccination. MiXCR, applied by TCRdb to the 5' RACE reads, yields one record per CDR3 protein. Here the sample spans roughly 500,000 distinct CDR3 sequences, approximately 21% being singletons. Material: PBMCs, obtained 15 days after the yellow fever booster vaccination. This sequence was found in a man aged 30 to 39 who received the YFV17D yellow fever vaccine.

The CDR3 nucleotides are TGTGCCAGCAGTTTATCAATGAGGGGGTACGAGCAGTACTTC. This encodes CASSLSMRGYEQYF. The chain employs TRBV27 and TRBJ2-7, with D tentatively TRBD1 (6 bases). The V gene lost 0 bases and the J gene lost 4 bases, with 10 bases spanning the gap. Germline V gene lookup returns CDR1 MNHEY and CDR2 SMNVEV (reference sequence). The length of the CDR3 is 14 residues.